The 22 T cell receptor beta chains below all came from one sample that was sequenced in a study of blood T cell repertoires in COVID-19 (TCRdb year 2020). The library was obtained by the immunoSEQ multiplex PCR assay. TCRdb's version of the immuneACCESS table is confined to in-frame rearrangements and falls short of the full clone set. An unresolved V gene accounts for under half of the shortfall where checked; the remainder is of unknown origin. Across this sample there are a few hundred thousand clones, with approximately 87% seen only once. 1.5% to 2% of the sample goes to the ten largest clones. The sample taken for sequencing was PBMCs or T cells enriched from blood (not recorded which). Receptors originate from a woman aged 35 to 49 who had recovered from COVID-19.

CDR3 sequence (DNA): TGTGCCAGCAGCCAAGGGGTCCGGGAAGAGCAGTACTTC. Translation gives CASSQGVREEQYF. The chain employs TRBV4-2 and TRBJ2-7, with D perhaps TRBD2 (5 bases). The V and J ends lost 1 base and 7 bases respectively, with 11 bases between them. The CDR3 is 13 amino acids. The germline gives CDR1 LGHNA, CDR2 YNFKEQ.

The CDR3 DNA is TGTGCCAGCAGTGGGAGGGGCAATGAGCAGTTCTTC. Its protein is CASSGRGNEQFF. This chain connects TRBV2 to TRBJ2-1; TRBD2 might be the D (6 bases). The CDR3 consists of 12 residues. Trimming left V 4 bases short and J 6 bases short, with 7 bases between. Germline V CDR1 and CDR2: SNHLY, FYNNEI.

The chain is built from TRBV9 and TRBJ1-1, with a tentative D call TRBD1 (6 bases). This CDR3 is built from 15 residues. In germline, CDR1 is SGDLS, CDR2 YYNGEE. V gave up 0 bases and J gave up 4 bases, with 13 bases separating them. CDR3 DNA sequence: TGTGCCAGCAGCGTAGAGGGCAGGGGTGGCACTGAAGCTTTCTTT. Protein product: CASSVEGRGGTEAFF.

On this clone itself: Other DNA sequences in this specimen translate into the identical CDR3. J is TRBJ2-1 and V is TRBV20-1, with unresolved D. The germline V gene has CDR1 DFQATT and CDR2 SNEGSKA (reference sequence). The V end lost 2 bases, the J end lost 4 bases, and 3 bases lay between the germline ends. CDR3 length: 11 amino acids. The CDR3 loop is CSARLYNEQFF. In nucleotides, the CDR3 is TGCAGTGCTAGACTATACAATGAGCAGTTCTTC.

CDR3 nucleotide sequence: TGTACCAGCAGCTTAGCGCGGGAAGGGAACTATGGCTACACCTTC. Encoded protein: CTSSLAREGNYGYTF. The V call is TRBV7-2, the J call TRBJ1-2; D is unresolved. Germline V gene data show CDR1 as SGHTA and CDR2 as FQGNSA. The CDR3 is 15 residues long. V was clipped by 0 bases and J by 2 bases, with 10 bases between them.

The chain carries TRBV5-1 and TRBJ2-6; 9 nucleotides line up with TRBD1. J was trimmed by 0 bases and V by 0 bases; bases with no gene match: 10. The CDR3 is 20 residues long. CDR1 is SGHRS and CDR2 is YFSETQ in the germline V gene. The DNA of the CDR3 is TGCGCCAGCAGCTTGGTACCCGGACAGGGGCGAATCTCTGGGGCCAACGTCCTGACTTTC. The encoded protein is CASSLVPGQGRISGANVLTF.

This chain connects TRBV2 to TRBJ1-2, with 7 bases fitting TRBD1. Germline assignment: CDR1 SNHLY and CDR2 FYNNEI. CDR3 length equals 16 residues. V lost 7 bases to trimming and J lost 2 bases; unmatched junction nucleotides: 13. The CDR3 DNA reads as TGTGCCAGCAAAAATCCGCTCCAGGGGGTAAACTATGGCTACACCTTC. Translation: CASKNPLQGVNYGYTF.

The V and J genes are TRBV4-3 and TRBJ1-1; 7 nucleotides align to TRBD1. Trimming removed 0 bases from V and 0 bases from J; junction bases left unmatched: 4. The CDR3 loop spans 16 amino acids. Germline CDR1 is LGHNA and CDR2 is YSLEER. The CDR3 here is CASSQETGALNTEAFF. CDR3 DNA sequence: TGCGCCAGCAGCCAAGAAACAGGGGCCCTGAACACTGAAGCTTTCTTT.

The chain employs TRBV5-1 and TRBJ2-1; 10 bases match TRBD2. J lost 3 bases, V lost 0 bases, and 9 bases had no gene match. CDR1 and CDR2 (germline): SGHRS, YFSETQ. CDR3 size: 18 residues. This chain's CDR3 is CASSLGLAGPGDYNEQFF. CDR3 bases: TGCGCCAGCAGCTTGGGACTAGCGGGCCCAGGGGACTACAATGAGCAGTTCTTC. Full variable domain (rest looked up from reference TRBV5-1 and TRBJ2-1): KAGVTQTPRYLIKTRGQQVTLSCSPISGHRSVSWYQQTPGQGLQFLFEYFSETQRNKGNFPGRFSGRQFSNSRSEMNVSTLELGDSALYLCASSLGLAGPGDYNEQFFGPGTRLTVL.

This clone was seen a single time. Other DNA sequences in the same sample also yield this CDR3. V gene TRBV4-3 combines with J gene TRBJ2-7; D remains ambiguous. The CDR3 runs to 13 residues. V was trimmed by 1 base and J by 3 bases, leaving 7 bases between them. Germline V gene sequence: CDR1 LGHNA, CDR2 YSLEER. CDR3 nucleotides: TGCGCCAGCAGCCAAGGGCTCAACTACGAGCAGTACTTC. Translation: CASSQGLNYEQYF.

The chain uses TRBV11-2 and TRBJ1-2; TRBD1 aligns across 7 bases. J was trimmed by 2 bases and V by 0 bases; bases with no gene match: 0. CDR1 and CDR2 (germline): SGHAT, FQNNGV. The CDR3 is 14 amino acids. Here the CDR3 DNA reads TGTGCCAGCAGCTTAGACAGGGGGAACTATGGCTACACCTTC. This encodes CASSLDRGNYGYTF.

V is TRBV27 and J is TRBJ2-2; the match to TRBD2 covers 10 bases. J lost 1 base, V lost 3 bases, and 8 bases had no gene match. The CDR3 covers 18 residues. Germline lookup yields CDR1 MNHEY and CDR2 SMNVEV (reference sequence). The CDR3 loop reads CASSFWLAGAWNTGELFF. CDR3 coding DNA: TGTGCCAGCAGTTTTTGGCTAGCGGGAGCTTGGAACACCGGGGAGCTGTTTTTT.

The J gene is TRBJ2-5, the V gene TRBV5-1; possibly TRBD2 for D (5 bases). Germline CDR1 reads SGHRS; CDR2 reads YFSETQ. The CDR3 runs to 15 residues. Trimming took off 3 bases at V and 4 bases at J, with 16 bases between the two ends. CDR3: CASSWERTSPETQYF. The CDR3 DNA reads as TGCGCCAGCAGCTGGGAGAGGACCAGCCCAGAGACCCAGTACTTC. The complete variable domain, with remaining parts taken from reference TRBV5-1 and TRBJ2-5, reads KAGVTQTPRYLIKTRGQQVTLSCSPISGHRSVSWYQQTPGQGLQFLFEYFSETQRNKGNFPGRFSGRQFSNSRSEMNVSTLELGDSALYLCASSWERTSPETQYFGPGTRLLVL.

V gene TRBV11-3 combines with J gene TRBJ2-2; perhaps TRBD1 as D (5 bases). V lost 2 bases to trimming and J lost 7 bases, with 11 bases between them. Per the germline V gene, CDR1 is SGHNT and CDR2 is YENEEA. The length of the CDR3 is 14 residues. The CDR3, as DNA: TGTGCCAGCAGCTTATCCCAGGGTGGCGGGGAGCTGTTTTTT. Its protein is CASSLSQGGGELFF.

V is TRBV15 and J is TRBJ2-1, with D perhaps TRBD2 (6 bases). V was cut by 5 bases and J by 0 bases, with 8 bases left in between. Germline V CDR1 and CDR2: LNHNV, YYDKDF (reference sequence). The CDR3 is made up of 14 amino acids. CDR3 loop: CATSLGGSYNEQFF. The CDR3 nucleotides read TGTGCCACCAGCCTGGGGGGCTCCTACAATGAGCAGTTCTTC.

This clone was detected only once. The gene calls are TRBV5-4 and TRBJ1-2; no definite D call. V lost 3 bases to trimming and J lost 8 bases, with 17 bases between them. The CDR3 sequence is 14 residues long. Germline loops: CDR1 SGHNT, CDR2 YYREEE (reference sequence). DNA of the CDR3: TGTGCCAGCAGCTCGCCGATCGGGGAGAGGGGCTACACCTTC. Residues: CASSSPIGERGYTF.

This clone has only one observation. This chain joins TRBV28 and TRBJ1-2; TRBD1 agrees at 7 bases. V was clipped by 7 bases and J by 8 bases; unmatched bases: 7. There are 12 residues in the CDR3. Germline V CDR1 and CDR2: MDHEN, SYDVKM. CDR3 amino acids: CASNPGQTGYTF. DNA for the CDR3: TGTGCCAGCAACCCGGGACAGACAGGCTACACCTTC.

V gene TRBV6-5 combines with J gene TRBJ1-1, with TRBD1 identical over 8 bases. With 9 bases clipped from V and 7 bases from J, the junction kept 13 bases outside the gene matches. Germline V gene sequence: CDR1 MNHEY, CDR2 SVGAGI. This CDR3 spans 14 amino acids. The CDR3 reads CASRQGRAPYEAFF. The CDR3 nucleotides are TGTGCCAGTAGACAGGGGCGAGCTCCGTATGAAGCTTTCTTT.

This clone was counted many times. J is TRBJ1-2 and V is TRBV3-1 (or the pseudogene TRBV3-2); 10 nucleotides match TRBD1. V shed 2 bases, J shed 8 bases, and the junction held 8 bases outside the gene matches. Germline V gene data show CDR1 as LGHDT and CDR2 as YNNKEL (reference sequence). This CDR3 spans 15 amino acids. In DNA form, the CDR3 reads TGTGCCAGCAGCCAATCAATGGGACAGGGGAACGGCTACACCTTC. Translation gives CASSQSMGQGNGYTF.

The genes are TRBV20-1 and TRBJ2-1, with D tentatively TRBD2 (5 bases). The CDR3 is 16 amino acids. Trimming left V 3 bases short and J 6 bases short, with 21 bases between. Germline loops: CDR1 DFQATT, CDR2 SNEGSKA (reference sequence). DNA for the CDR3: TGCAGTGCTAGTTCCCCATCGGGATTAGCCGGCAATGAGCAGTTCTTC. Protein product: CSASSPSGLAGNEQFF.

The table lists this clone with a count of one. The chain recombines TRBV11-3 with TRBJ2-1, with 8 bases fitting TRBD1. The CDR3 consists of 19 residues. V dropped 0 bases and J dropped 5; count of bases not matched to a gene: 15. Looked up from germline, CDR1 is SGHNT and CDR2 is YENEEA. The CDR3 here is CASSLDSAGGIRMNNEQFF. In DNA, the CDR3 is TGTGCCAGCAGCTTAGATAGTGCAGGGGGCATTCGAATGAACAATGAGCAGTTCTTC. Looking up the rest from reference TRBV11-3 and TRBJ2-1 gives the full variable domain: EAGVVQSPRYKIIEKKQPVAFWCNPISGHNTLYWYLQNLGQGPELLIRYENEEAVDDSQLPKDRFSAERLKGVDSTLKIQPAELGDSAVYLCASSLDSAGGIRMNNEQFFGPGTRLTVL.

CDR3 loop: CASSQEYFKEAQYF. The CDR3 DNA reads TGTGCCAGCAGCCAAGAATATTTTAAGGAGGCCCAGTACTTC. J is TRBJ2-5 and V is TRBV3-1 (or the pseudogene TRBV3-2); D is possibly TRBD2 (5 bases). The CDR3 covers 14 residues. Trimming pared 0 bases from V and 9 bases from J, leaving 14 bases between. Germline CDR1 is LGHDT and CDR2 is YNNKEL (reference sequence).